This TCR beta chain was recovered during a study of lymphopenia after photon versus proton radiotherapy. Overall study results and limits: Post-nadir diversity loss with photons came from oligoclonal expansion, particularly CD8+ Temra cells. Relative stability marked proton patients; photon patients lost diversity and naive cells. Only patients who died were analyzed for survival; proton advantage is unproven.

In regard to this clone: Antigen specificity is unknown.

The CDR3 has 14 residues. Trimming took 3 bases from V and 7 from J; bases not matched to a gene: 5. Germline loops: CDR1 KGHSH, CDR2 LQKENI. Assay used: immunoSEQ multiplex PCR; TCRdb lists only in-frame clones, some missing. The sample shows roughly 58,000 clones, around 87% of them seen only once. The receptor was isolated from a man older than 75 with esophageal cancer. The chain has TRBV18 and TRBJ2-1, with 8 bases fitting TRBD1. Sequencing used peripheral blood, obtained from a patient treated with proton-based radiotherapy. As DNA, the CDR3 is TGTGCCAGCTCACCGGGACAGGCTTCGAATGAGCAGTTCTTC. The encoded protein is CASSPGQASNEQFF.